The T cell receptor (beta chain) described here comes from a study of cytomegalovirus exposure and HLA in healthy donors. Worth noting for this clone: The target antigen is unknown.

Method: immunoSEQ multiplex PCR; TCRdb's copy keeps in-frame clones and lacks some. The sample records some 170,000 clones, around nine tenths being singletons. Overall study results and limits: Across donors, most TCRs were seen rarely, yet some public ones were widespread. According to a subsequent analysis, TCR clusters identified in the first cohort showed a tendency to co-occur across the approximately 120 validation repertoires. Some TCR beta chains (over 150 of them) were listed as cytomegalovirus-associated.

The CDR3 consists of 14 residues. CDR1 SGHRS and CDR2 YFSETQ come from the germline V gene. Losses at the gene ends were 3 bases for V and 8 bases for J; bases not matched to a gene: 4. This TCR was sampled from a man in his late teens or twenties in good health and CMV-seropositive. What was sequenced was PBMCs. This chain links TRBV5-1 with TRBJ1-6; 8 nucleotides align to TRBD1. Written as DNA, the CDR3 is TGCGCCAGCAGCTCCAGGACAGGGCATTCACCCCTCCACTTT. Its protein is CASSSRTGHSPLHF.